This TCR beta chain was documented in a study of T-cell reconstitution after alpha-beta-depleted transplantation in children. Unique molecular identifiers were used to barcode this TCRbeta library. TCRdb re-called the PCR reads with MiXCR, one entry per CDR3 protein. The sample lists around 240,000 distinct CDR3 sequences, around 8% occurring once. Many counts were recorded for this clonotype. The length of the CDR3 is 15 residues. Germline trimming cut 10 bases from V and 7 bases from J; bases unmatched to any gene: 13. Germline values: CDR1 ENHRY, CDR2 SYGVKD. The sequencing used PBMCs, mostly from graft donor cells, collected 180 days after TCRalphabeta/CD19-depleted stem cell transplant. This receptor was obtained from a male patient younger than 18 who had a stem cell transplant for acute lymphoblastic leukemia, so the T cells may come from the graft donor. The rearrangement uses TRBV10-3 and TRBJ2-1; 10 nucleotides match TRBD2. CDR3 sequence reads: CASTHSLAGENEQFF. The DNA for the CDR3 is TGTGCCAGCACACACTCTCTAGCGGGAGAGAATGAGCAGTTCTTC.